The sequence of this TCR beta chain was determined in a study of molecular identifiers for immune sequencing clone quantification. The wider study: Replicate RNA came from about 20,000 or 100,000 naive CD8 cells and was split five ways, and four parts were sequenced.

Comment on this clonotype: Its antigen is unknown.

Via MiXCR, TCRdb re-called the PCR reads, giving one row per CDR3 protein. Of fewer than 350,000 distinct CDR3 sequences detected, about 22% appear once; the ten largest clones hold 0.81%. Study-wide results and limits: Clones with over 20 RNA copies captured over 98% of effector molecules but under 1% of naive ones.

The junction had 7 bases not matched to a gene; V was cut back by 6 bases and J by 4 bases. The germline CDR1 and CDR2 sequences are GTSNPN and SVGIG (reference sequence). CDR3 size: 15 residues. The chain is built from TRBV30 and TRBJ2-1, with TRBD2 matching 12 bases. This clonotype originated in a human donor in good health. Some libraries in this study had Jurkat cell RNA spiked in. The sequenced material came from naive CD8+ T cells from blood, with Jurkat cell RNA spiked in. The subset was: FACS-sorted CD8+CD4-CCR7+CD45RA+ naive T cells. The CDR3 DNA reads as TGTGCCTGCCAAGGACTAGCGGGAAGATACAATGAGCAGTTCTTC. Translating it yields CACQGLAGRYNEQFF.